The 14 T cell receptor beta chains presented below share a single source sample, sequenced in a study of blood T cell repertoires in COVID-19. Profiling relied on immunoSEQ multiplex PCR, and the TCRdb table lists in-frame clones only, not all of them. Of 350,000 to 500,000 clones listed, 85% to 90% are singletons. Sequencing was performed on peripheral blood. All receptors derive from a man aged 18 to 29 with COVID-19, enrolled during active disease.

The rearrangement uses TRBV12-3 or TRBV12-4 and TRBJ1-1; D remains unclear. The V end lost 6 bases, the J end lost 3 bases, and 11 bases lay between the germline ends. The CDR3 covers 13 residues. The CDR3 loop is CASSWTEHTEAFF. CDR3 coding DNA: TGTGCCAGCAGCTGGACTGAGCACACTGAAGCTTTCTTT.

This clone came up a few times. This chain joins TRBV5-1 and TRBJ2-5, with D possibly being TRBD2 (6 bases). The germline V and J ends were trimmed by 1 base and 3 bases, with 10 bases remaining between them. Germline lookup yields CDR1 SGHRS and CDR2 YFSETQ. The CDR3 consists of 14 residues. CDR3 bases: TGCGCCAGCAGCTTGTACGGGACTGAAGAGACCCAGTACTTC. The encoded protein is CASSLYGTEETQYF.

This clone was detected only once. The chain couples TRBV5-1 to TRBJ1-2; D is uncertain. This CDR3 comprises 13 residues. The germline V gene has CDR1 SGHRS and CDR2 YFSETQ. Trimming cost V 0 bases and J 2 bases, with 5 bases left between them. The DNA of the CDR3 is TGCGCCAGCAGCTTGGACAGCAACTATGGCTACACCTTC. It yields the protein CASSLDSNYGYTF.

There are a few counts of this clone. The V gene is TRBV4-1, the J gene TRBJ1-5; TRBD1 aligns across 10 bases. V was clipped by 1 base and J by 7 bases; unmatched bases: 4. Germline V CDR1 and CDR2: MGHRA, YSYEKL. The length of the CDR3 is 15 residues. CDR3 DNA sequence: TGCGCCAGCAGCCAAGCGGGACAGGGGATCCAGCCCCAGCATTTT. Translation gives CASSQAGQGIQPQHF.

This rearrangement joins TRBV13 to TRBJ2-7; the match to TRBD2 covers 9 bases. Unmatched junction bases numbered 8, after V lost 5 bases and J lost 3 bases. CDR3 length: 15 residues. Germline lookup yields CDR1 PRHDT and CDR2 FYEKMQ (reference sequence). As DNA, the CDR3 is TGTGCCAGCAGCCCCGGGGAGCGGGAGGACTACGAGCAGTACTTC. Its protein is CASSPGEREDYEQYF.

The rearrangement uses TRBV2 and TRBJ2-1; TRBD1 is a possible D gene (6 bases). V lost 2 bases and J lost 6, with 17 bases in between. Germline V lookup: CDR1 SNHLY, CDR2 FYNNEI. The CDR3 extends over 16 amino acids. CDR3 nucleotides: TGTGCCAGCAGTGAATTCGCCAGGGGCGGTAGCAATGAGCAGTTCTTC. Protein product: CASSEFARGGSNEQFF.

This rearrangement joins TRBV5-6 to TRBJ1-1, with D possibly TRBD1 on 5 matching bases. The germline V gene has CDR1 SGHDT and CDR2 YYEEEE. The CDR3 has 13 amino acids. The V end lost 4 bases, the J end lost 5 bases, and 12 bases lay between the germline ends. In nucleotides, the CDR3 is TGTGCCAGCAGCGTGGACATGGAGACTGAAGCTTTCTTT. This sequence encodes CASSVDMETEAFF.

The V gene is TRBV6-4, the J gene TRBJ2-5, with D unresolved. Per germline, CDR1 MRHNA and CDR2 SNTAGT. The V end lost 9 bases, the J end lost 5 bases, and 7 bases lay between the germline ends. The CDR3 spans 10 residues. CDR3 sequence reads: CARRRETQYF. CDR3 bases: TGTGCCAGAAGGCGGGAGACCCAGTACTTC.

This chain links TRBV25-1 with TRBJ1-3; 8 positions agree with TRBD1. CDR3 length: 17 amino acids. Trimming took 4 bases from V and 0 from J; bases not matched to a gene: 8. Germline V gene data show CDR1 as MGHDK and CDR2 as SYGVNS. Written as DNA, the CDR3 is TGTGCCAGCAGTGGGTACGGACAGGGACGCTCTGGAAACACCATATATTTT. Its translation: CASSGYGQGRSGNTIYF. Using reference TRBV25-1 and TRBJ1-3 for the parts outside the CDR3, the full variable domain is EADIYQTPRYLVIGTGKKITLECSQTMGHDKMYWYQQDPGMELHLIHYSYGVNSTEKGDLSSESTVSRIRTEHFPLTLESARPSHTSQYLCASSGYGQGRSGNTIYFGEGSWLTVV.

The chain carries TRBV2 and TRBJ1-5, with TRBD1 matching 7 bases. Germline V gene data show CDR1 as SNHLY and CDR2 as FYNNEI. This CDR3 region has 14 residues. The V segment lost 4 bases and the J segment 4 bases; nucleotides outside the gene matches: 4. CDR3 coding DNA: TGTGCCAGCAGTGGGACAGGAGGGAATCAGCCCCAGCATTTT. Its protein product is CASSGTGGNQPQHF. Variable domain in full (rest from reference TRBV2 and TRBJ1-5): EPEVTQTPSHQVTQMGQEVILRCVPISNHLYFYWYRQILGQKVEFLVSFYNNEISEKSEIFDDQFSVERPDGSNFTLKIRSTKLEDSAMYFCASSGTGGNQPQHFGDGTRLSIL.

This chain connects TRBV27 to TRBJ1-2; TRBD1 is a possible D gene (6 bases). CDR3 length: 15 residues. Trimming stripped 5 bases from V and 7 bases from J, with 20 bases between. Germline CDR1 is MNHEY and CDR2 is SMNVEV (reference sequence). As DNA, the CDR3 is TGTGCCAGCAGTCCGACAGGAGGAGTAGTGGGTGGCTACACCTTC. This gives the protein CASSPTGGVVGGYTF.

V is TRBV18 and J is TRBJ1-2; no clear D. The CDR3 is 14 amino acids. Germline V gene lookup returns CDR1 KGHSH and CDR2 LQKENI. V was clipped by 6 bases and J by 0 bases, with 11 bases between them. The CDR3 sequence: CASSPVVTNYGYTF. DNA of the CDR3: TGTGCCAGCTCCCCTGTCGTAACTAACTATGGCTACACCTTC.

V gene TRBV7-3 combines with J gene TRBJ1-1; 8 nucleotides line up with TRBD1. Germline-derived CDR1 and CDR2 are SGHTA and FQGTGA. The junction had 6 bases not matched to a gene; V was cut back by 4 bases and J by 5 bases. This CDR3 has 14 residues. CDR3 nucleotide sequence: TGTGCCAGCAGCTCCCAGGGGGCAGGGACTGAAGCTTTCTTT. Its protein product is CASSSQGAGTEAFF.

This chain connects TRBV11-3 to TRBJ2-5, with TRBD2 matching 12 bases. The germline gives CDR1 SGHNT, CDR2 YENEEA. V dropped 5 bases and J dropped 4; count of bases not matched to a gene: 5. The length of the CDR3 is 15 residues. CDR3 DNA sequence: TGTGCCAGCAGCCAACCGGGACTAGCGGGAGAGACCCAGTACTTC. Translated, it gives CASSQPGLAGETQYF.